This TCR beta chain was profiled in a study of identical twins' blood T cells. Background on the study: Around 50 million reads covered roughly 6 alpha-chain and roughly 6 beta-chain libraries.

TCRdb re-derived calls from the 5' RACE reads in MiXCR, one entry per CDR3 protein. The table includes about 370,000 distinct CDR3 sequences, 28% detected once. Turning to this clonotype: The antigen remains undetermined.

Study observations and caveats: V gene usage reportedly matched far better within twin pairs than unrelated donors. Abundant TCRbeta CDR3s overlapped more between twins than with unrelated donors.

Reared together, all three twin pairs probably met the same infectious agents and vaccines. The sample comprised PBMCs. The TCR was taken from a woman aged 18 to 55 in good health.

The CDR3 is CASSLGSLSYNEQFF. CDR3 DNA sequence: TGTGCCAGCAGCTTAGGGTCTCTTTCCTACAATGAGCAGTTCTTC. V is TRBV7-2 and J is TRBJ2-1; D uncertain. Germline V gene sequence: CDR1 SGHTA, CDR2 FQGNSA. V shed 1 base and J shed 1 base, with 8 bases lying between them. This CDR3 contains 15 residues.